Listed below are T cell receptor beta chains from one sample, sequenced in a study of vaccination and CD4 T cells after COVID-19. These receptors have no known antigen. Each CDR3 protein gets one entry after TCRdb re-called the PCR reads with MiXCR. This table holds 15,000 to 20,000 distinct CDR3 sequences, roughly 48% found once. This specimen consisted of CD4+ T cells from blood, cultured in vitro, obtained before SARS-CoV-2 vaccination. These receptors originate from a human donor who had recovered from COVID-19. Both conserved end residues are part of each CDR3. D genes are given only for firm matches. A clone size is listed for some rows: how often the clone was seen (once, few, many), or a class if it is expanded.

>TRBJ1-6|NA|TRBV6-1|few
TGTGCCAGCACTTCAGGACGGAATAATTCACCCCTCCACTTT
CASTSGRNNSPLHF
>TRBJ1-5|NA|TRBV24-1|NA
TGTGCCACTTGTTTTTACCCGGGGGGGGTCCAGCCCCAGCATTTT
CATCFYPGGVQPQHF
>TRBJ2-3|NA|TRBV10-1|NA
TGCGCCAGCAGCCAAATGGCAGGCGCGGATACGCAGTATTTT
CASSQMAGADTQYF
>TRBJ1-5|TRBD1|TRBV7-2|NA
TGTGCCAGCAGCTTAGCCAGGGGGTTAAATCAGCCCCAGCATTTT
CASSLARGLNQPQHF
>TRBJ2-1|NA|TRBV7-9|once
TGTGCCAGCAGCTTAGCGATAGGCTACAATGAGCAGTTCTTC
CASSLAIGYNEQFF
>TRBJ2-6|NA|TRBV19|NA
TGTGCCAGTAGTATTCAGGGTGTCCTCTCTGGGGCCAACGTCCTGACTTTC
CASSIQGVLSGANVLTF
>TRBJ1-6|NA|TRBV20-1|NA
TGCAGTGCCACCAAAAACAGTTCACCCCTCCACTTT
CSATKNSSPLHF
>TRBJ2-2|NA|TRBV20-1|NA
TGCAGTGCTAGAGAGGAGCCGGCGGAGCTGTTTTTT
CSAREEPAELFF
>TRBJ2-1|NA|TRBV7-9|NA
TGTGCCAGCAGCTTCGTGAGGGGTACCTACAATGAGCAGTTCTTC
CASSFVRGTYNEQFF
>TRBJ2-7|NA|TRBV2|few
TGTGCCAGCAGTGAAAGGCAGGACTCCTACGAGCAGTACTTC
CASSERQDSYEQYF
>TRBJ1-1|NA|TRBV20-1|NA
TGCAGTGCTAGCGGTCAGCTTACCGTGAACACTGAAGCTTTCTTT
CSASGQLTVNTEAFF
>TRBJ1-5|NA|TRBV28|NA
TGTGCCAGCCGCCGATCTCGGCTTAGCGGCAATCAGCCCCAGCATTTT
CASRRSRLSGNQPQHF
>TRBJ2-3|NA|TRBV6-1|NA
TGTGCCAGCAGTAGACAGGCCGACACAGATACGCAGTATTTT
CASSRQADTDTQYF
>TRBJ2-1|TRBD2|TRBV19|NA
TGTGCCACACGCCGGGACTACTCCTACAATGAGCAGTTCTTC
CATRRDYSYNEQFF
>TRBJ2-7|NA|TRBV15|few
TGTGCCACCAGCAGAGGAGATCATTCGGCGGGTGCCTACGAGCAGTACTTC
CATSRGDHSAGAYEQYF
>TRBJ2-2|TRBD1|TRBV28|few
TGTGCCAGCAGTTTAAAAGGGACAGGGTGGGCCGGGGAGCTGTTTTTT
CASSLKGTGWAGELFF
>TRBJ1-1|NA|TRBV7-9|few
TGTGCCAGCAGCCTAGACATGAACACTGAAGCTTTCTTT
CASSLDMNTEAFF
>TRBJ2-5|TRBD2|TRBV24-1|NA
TGTGCCACCAGTGATCCGGGACTAGCGGGAGAATTGGAGACCCAGTACTTC
CATSDPGLAGELETQYF
>TRBJ2-3|NA|TRBV25-1|NA
TGTGCCAGCAGATCACTTCACACAGATACGCAGTATTTT
CASRSLHTDTQYF
>TRBJ1-1|NA|TRBV7-2|NA
TGTGCCAGCAGCTTGGTTTCAACTGAAGCTTTCTTT
CASSLVSTEAFF
>TRBJ1-6|NA|TRBV6-5|NA
TGTGCCAGCAGTTACCGAGGGAATTCACCCCTCCACTTT
CASSYRGNSPLHF
>TRBJ1-6|NA|TRBV2|few
TGTGCCAGCACGTCCCCGTCATACTCGGGAAACAGGGCCAAGCCTAATTCACCCCTCCACTTT
CASTSPSYSGNRAKPNSPLHF
>TRBJ2-3|TRBD2|TRBV7-9|few
TGTGCCAGCAGCGGGGGCGGGAGGTTCGGAGGAGATACGCAGTATTTT
CASSGGGRFGGDTQYF
>TRBJ2-3|TRBD1|TRBV20-1|few
TGCAGCCGCACAGGGGCAGATACGCAGTATTTT
CSRTGADTQYF
>TRBJ2-1|NA|TRBV7-9|NA
TGTGCCAGCAGCTTAGTAGCCCCCAATGAGCAGTTCTTC
CASSLVAPNEQFF
>TRBJ2-4|NA|TRBV20-1|NA
TGCAGTGCTAGAACCGACCGAAACATTCAGTACTTC
CSARTDRNIQYF
>TRBJ1-1|NA|TRBV5-5|NA
TGTGCCAGCAGCTTAAGTCACACTGAAGCTTTCTTT
CASSLSHTEAFF
>TRBJ1-6|NA|TRBV20-1|few
TGCAGCCCCCGGCAGGACTCTAATTCACCCCTCCACTTT
CSPRQDSNSPLHF